This T cell receptor (beta chain) originates from a study of cytomegalovirus exposure and HLA in healthy donors. Study at large: Unique TCRs numbering roughly 85 million, obtained from HLA-typed donors, made up an early data release.

60 Vbeta and 13 Jbeta primers were used in PCR. Clones were read by immunoSEQ multiplex PCR, and TCRdb kept only the in-frame ones, dropping some. The sample holds under 200,000 clones, 80% to 85% seen once. As to this clone: The antigen is not known.

Findings and caveats of the study: Published work reported that the classifier diagnosed cytomegalovirus status with high specificity and sensitivity. Most TCR sequences showed up rarely, but some public TCRs showed up in many donors.

The sequenced sample consisted of PBMCs. This receptor was taken from a woman aged 18-29 years in good health and CMV-seronegative.

CDR3 in amino acids: CASSPTSGRDGYTF. CDR3 DNA sequence: TGTGCCAGCAGTCCGACTTCGGGGAGGGATGGCTACACCTTC. J is TRBJ1-2 and V is TRBV27, with D hard to call. Trimming stripped 5 bases from V and 6 bases from J, with 16 bases between. CDR1 is MNHEY and CDR2 is SMNVEV in the germline V gene (reference sequence). The CDR3 consists of 14 residues.